Presented here are 18 T cell receptor beta chains from one specimen sequenced in a study of monozygotic twins with inflammatory bowel disease. TCRdb reprocessed the 5' RACE reads and keeps a single row for each CDR3 protein, giving no DNA. The sample table sets out about 300,000 distinct CDR3 sequences. Sequenced: blood. The receptors here all came from a human donor with ulcerative colitis or Crohn's disease, or a healthy co-twin of an affected twin (not recorded which).

This chain links TRBV6-6 with TRBJ1-3. This CDR3 is 13 amino acids long. Germline CDR1 MNHNY, CDR2 SVGAGI (reference sequence). Here the CDR3 reads CASSYRRGDTIYF.

The gene calls are TRBV5-1 and TRBJ2-2; there is no DNA to check the TCRdb D call of TRBD2. The CDR3 has 13 amino acids. The germline V gene has CDR1 SGHRS and CDR2 YFSETQ. CDR3 loop: CASSFMEAGELFF.

This chain uses TRBV7-2 with TRBJ1-5. CDR1 is SGHTA, CDR2 FQGNSA, per germline. The CDR3 loop spans 11 amino acids. The CDR3 protein is CASSLVGPQHF.

The J gene is TRBJ2-3, the V gene TRBV4-3; TCRdb indicates TRBD2, and absent DNA this call remains unverified. This CDR3 has 18 residues. Germline loops: CDR1 LGHNA, CDR2 YSLEER. The CDR3 sequence is CASSQGLAGVWSTDTQYF.

This sequence joins TRBV18 and TRBJ2-1. This CDR3 is built from 12 residues. The germline CDR1 and CDR2 sequences are KGHSH and LQKENI. The CDR3: CASSGVYNEQFF.

CDR3 sequence: CASRQRLAESQETQYF. The chain links TRBV11-2 to TRBJ2-5; TCRdb reports TRBD2, a call that lacks DNA to check it against. CDR1 SGHAT and CDR2 FQNNGV come from the germline V gene. The CDR3 contains 16 residues.

The J gene is TRBJ2-2, the V gene TRBV6-2 or TRBV6-3; lacking DNA, the TRBD2 call made by TCRdb goes unchecked. The length of the CDR3 is 15 residues. Per germline, CDR1 MNHEY and CDR2 SVGEGT. CDR3 residues: CASSYTTSGTGELFF.

The rearrangement uses TRBV4-3 and TRBJ2-7; TCRdb's D call, TRBD2, is unchecked because there is no DNA. The CDR3 length is 16 residues. Germline V gives CDR1 LGHNA, CDR2 YSLEER. Here the CDR3 reads CASSRFTSPSPYEQYF.

The chain has TRBV2 and TRBJ2-2; the D gene TCRdb calls, TRBD2, cannot be checked with no DNA. The CDR3 has 15 residues. CDR1 and CDR2 from the germline V gene are SNHLY and FYNNEI. This chain's CDR3 is CASSGGELNTGELFF.

This rearrangement joins TRBV24-1 to TRBJ2-5; TCRdb indicates TRBD2, and absent DNA this call remains unverified. The CDR3 contains 15 residues. Germline-derived CDR1 and CDR2 are KGHDR and SFDVKD. This CDR3 is CATSDPALPTETQYF.

V is TRBV5-1 and J is TRBJ1-6; TCRdb returns TRBD1, unconfirmable since there is no DNA. Germline V gene lookup returns CDR1 SGHRS and CDR2 YFSETQ. The CDR3 totals 15 residues. CDR3 residues: CASSSGDRGKSPLHF.

The rearrangement links TRBV30 to TRBJ2-1; absent DNA, TCRdb's TRBD2 call cannot be checked. The germline CDR1 and CDR2 sequences are GTSNPN and SVGIG (reference sequence). The CDR3 has 15 residues. The CDR3 loop reads CAWSVGLAGIREQFF. Combining the CDR3 with reference TRBV30 and TRBJ2-1 gives the whole variable domain SQTIHQWPATLVQPVGSPLSLECTVEGTSNPNLYWYRQAAGRGLQLLFYSVGIGQISSEVPQNLSASRPQDRQFILSSKKLLLSDSGFYLCAWSVGLAGIREQFFGPGTRLTVL.

This sequence joins TRBV4-3 and TRBJ2-7; TCRdb gives TRBD2 as the D gene, but with no DNA this cannot be confirmed. Germline CDR1 reads LGHNA; CDR2 reads YSLEER. The CDR3 sequence is 16 residues long. This CDR3 reads CASSQDIAGYTYEQYF.

The J gene is TRBJ2-2, the V gene TRBV24-1; there is no DNA to check the TCRdb D call of TRBD2. The germline V gene has CDR1 KGHDR and CDR2 SFDVKD. This CDR3 contains 16 residues. The CDR3 reads CATSDWSSGKAGELFF.

The CDR3 here is CASTPLAGGAGTQYF. The chain combines TRBV5-1 with TRBJ2-3; TCRdb's D gene call, TRBD2, goes unchecked for lack of DNA. This CDR3 has 15 residues. Germline loops: CDR1 SGHRS, CDR2 YFSETQ.

The rearrangement joins TRBV29-1 to TRBJ2-3; TCRdb picks TRBD1, but there is no DNA to check that call. The CDR3 length is 14 residues. CDR1 and CDR2 (germline): SQVTM, ANQGSEA. CDR3 sequence reads: CSANRVLGTDTQYF.

Here the CDR3 reads CASRERGSSYNEQFF. This chain connects TRBV7-2 to TRBJ2-1; TCRdb's D call of TRBD2 is untestable without DNA. Germline CDR1 is SGHTA and CDR2 is FQGNSA. This CDR3 is built from 15 residues.

The chain recombines TRBV18 with TRBJ2-3; the D gene TCRdb calls, TRBD1, cannot be checked with no DNA. CDR3 length: 14 residues. Germline-derived CDR1 and CDR2 are KGHSH and LQKENI. Here the CDR3 reads CASSPVGTTDTQYF.